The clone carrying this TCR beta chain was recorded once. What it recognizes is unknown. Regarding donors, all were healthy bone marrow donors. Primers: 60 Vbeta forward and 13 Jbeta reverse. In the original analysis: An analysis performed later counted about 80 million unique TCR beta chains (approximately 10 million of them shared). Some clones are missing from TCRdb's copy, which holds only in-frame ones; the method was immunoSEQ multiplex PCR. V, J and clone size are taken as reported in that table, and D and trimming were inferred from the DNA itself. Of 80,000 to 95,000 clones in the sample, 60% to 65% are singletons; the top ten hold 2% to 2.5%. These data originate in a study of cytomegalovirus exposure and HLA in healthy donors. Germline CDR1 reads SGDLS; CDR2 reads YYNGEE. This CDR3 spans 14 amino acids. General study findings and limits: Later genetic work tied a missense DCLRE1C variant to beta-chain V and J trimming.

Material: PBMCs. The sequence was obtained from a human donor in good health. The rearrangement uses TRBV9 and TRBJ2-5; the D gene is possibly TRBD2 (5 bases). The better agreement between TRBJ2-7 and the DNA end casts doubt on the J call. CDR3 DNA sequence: TGTGCCAGCAGCGTAGGAGGGAGCTCCTACGAGCAGTACTTC. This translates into CASSVGGSSYEQYF.